The sequence of this T cell receptor (beta chain) was determined in a study of regulatory T cells in long-lasting Graves disease. Time point specified: newly diagnosed GD, antithyroid drugs for less than 3 months. TCR sequences were obtained from RNA taken from PBMCs. This clonotype was seen more than once but under ten times. For TCR beta, libraries came from iRepertoire HTBI primers and Arm-PCR of CDR3 regions. MiXCR, applied by TCRdb to the multiplex PCR reads, yields one record per CDR3 protein. The data show 520,000 or so distinct CDR3 sequences, with more than 10% seen just once and about 8.9% held by the top ten. This sample was shared with a second study, whose subject was T cells in Graves' hyperthyroidism and ophthalmopathy.

The source was peripheral blood mononuclear cells (PBMCs), collected at new diagnosis, from a patient treated with antithyroid drugs. This clonotype was obtained from a woman younger than 45 with Graves disease.

The CDR3 reads CASSEAHPTVINSPLHF. The CDR3 DNA sequence: TGTGCCAGCAGTGAAGCGCACCCGACAGTTATTAATTCACCCCTCCACTTT. This rearrangement joins TRBV6-1 to TRBJ1-6, with D possibly matching TRBD1 (5 bases). Germline CDR1 reads MNHNS; CDR2 reads SASEGT. V was cut by 0 bases and J by 6 bases, with 15 bases left in between. The CDR3 sequence is 17 residues long.